The rows below give T cell receptor beta chains drawn from one sample of a study of blood T cell repertoires in COVID-19. Profiled with immunoSEQ multiplex PCR; TCRdb holds only in-frame clones, not every one. The table lists some 700,000 clones, 75% to 90% of them singletons. The sequencing input was peripheral blood. Every receptor here comes from a young woman with acute or convalescent COVID-19. CDR3s include the opening cysteine and the closing phenylalanine or tryptophan. D genes are given only for firm matches. The size field is filled for only some rows; it gives once, few, many or a size class.

CASSSGSGGGIWPQYF,TGTGCCAGCTCCTCGGGAAGTGGAGGGGGCATCTGGCCGCAGTACTTC,TRBV18,-,-,16,TRBJ2-7
CASSFGQFSGNTIYF,TGTGCCAGCAGTTTCGGACAGTTCTCTGGAAACACCATATATTTT,TRBV7-2,-,-,15,TRBJ1-3
CSVALAGGWNTGELFF,TGCAGCGTTGCACTAGCGGGGGGCTGGAACACCGGGGAGCTGTTTTTT,TRBV29-1,once,TRBD2,16,TRBJ2-2
CATRGYSGNTIYF,TGTGCCACCCGGGGTTACTCTGGAAACACCATATATTTT,TRBV2,-,-,13,TRBJ1-3
CASSSPGAGTSYEQYF,TGTGCCAGCAGTTCCCCGGGCGCGGGAACGTCCTACGAGCAGTACTTC,TRBV27,-,-,16,TRBJ2-7
CASSSTSGGARGTQYF,TGTGCCAGCAGCTCAACTAGCGGGGGGGCAAGGGGTACGCAGTATTTT,TRBV13,-,TRBD2,16,TRBJ2-3
CASRLTGNYGYTF,TGTGCCAGCAGACTTACAGGGAACTATGGCTACACCTTC,TRBV7-2,-,-,13,TRBJ1-2
CASGLDRPTSSYNSPLHF,TGTGCTAGTGGCCTTGACAGGCCTACTAGCTCCTATAATTCACCCCTCCACTTT,TRBV12-5,-,-,18,TRBJ1-6
CASSVYPSPGLGSTDTQYF,TGTGCCAGCAGCGTCTACCCCAGCCCAGGTTTAGGAAGCACAGATACGCAGTATTTT,TRBV9,-,-,19,TRBJ2-3
CASSRSSRGEQYF,TGTGCCAGCAGCCGTTCTTCGCGGGGCGAGCAGTACTTC,TRBV11-1,-,-,13,TRBJ2-7
CATSSGGILANEQFF,TGTGCCACTTCGAGCGGGGGAATCTTAGCCAATGAGCAGTTCTTC,TRBV5-4,-,TRBD2,15,TRBJ2-1
CASSLSVGGLPTYEQYF,TGCGCCAGCAGCTTGTCCGTAGGCGGCCTTCCGACCTACGAGCAGTACTTC,TRBV5-1,few,-,17,TRBJ2-7
CASSPGSLTGLSGNTIYF,TGTGCCAGCAGCCCCGGTTCTTTGACAGGCCTCTCTGGAAACACCATATATTTT,TRBV9,-,-,18,TRBJ1-3
CASSPAQGIGSSYNEQFF,TGTGCCAGTAGTCCTGCCCAGGGGATAGGGAGCTCCTACAATGAGCAGTTCTTC,TRBV19,-,-,18,TRBJ2-1
CASSPPDRHGGNYGYTF,TGTGCCAGTAGTCCCCCGGACAGGCACGGTGGGAACTATGGCTACACCTTC,TRBV19,-,TRBD1,17,TRBJ1-2
CASSFWGSGYTF,TGTGCCAGCAGTTTCTGGGGCTCGGGCTACACCTTC,TRBV12-3/TRBV12-4,-,-,12,TRBJ1-2
CATSQGSGANVLTF,TGTGCCACCTCCCAGGGGTCTGGGGCCAACGTCCTGACTTTC,TRBV5-4,-,-,14,TRBJ2-6
CASSLVGQGWTEAFF,TGTGCCAGCAGCTTGGTGGGACAGGGTTGGACTGAAGCTTTCTTT,TRBV5-6,once,TRBD1,15,TRBJ1-1
CASTVAGYGYTF,TGTGCCAGCACAGTAGCGGGCTATGGCTACACCTTC,TRBV2,-,-,12,TRBJ1-2
CASSSTLQGARTEAFF,TGTGCCAGCAGCTCAACCCTCCAGGGGGCGAGGACTGAAGCTTTCTTT,TRBV5-6,-,TRBD1,16,TRBJ1-1
CASSFTGQEQETQYF,TGTGCCAGCAGCTTTACGGGACAGGAGCAAGAGACCCAGTACTTC,TRBV7-6,-,TRBD1,15,TRBJ2-5
CSGELNYGYTF,TGCAGTGGCGAGTTAAACTATGGCTACACCTTC,TRBV20-1,-,-,11,TRBJ1-2
CASSLGGGAYEQYF,TGTGCCAGCAGCTTAGGCGGGGGGGCCTACGAGCAGTACTTC,TRBV7-2,-,TRBD2,14,TRBJ2-7
CASSTGTPNTGELFF,TGTGCCAGCAGTACGGGGACACCGAACACCGGGGAGCTGTTTTTT,TRBV7-9,-,-,15,TRBJ2-2
CATGQGERSYEQYF,TGTGCCACGGGACAGGGGGAAAGGTCCTACGAGCAGTACTTC,TRBV2,-,TRBD1,14,TRBJ2-7
CAWSADSYNEQFF,TGTGCCTGGAGTGCAGACTCCTACAATGAGCAGTTCTTC,TRBV30,-,-,13,TRBJ2-1
CATSGLTGSDTQYF,TGTGCCACCAGTGGTCTCACAGGGTCAGATACGCAGTATTTT,TRBV24-1,once,-,14,TRBJ2-3
CAWSPTGYEKLFF,TGTGCCTGGAGTCCAACAGGGTATGAAAAACTGTTTTTT,TRBV30,-,-,13,TRBJ1-4
CASSAARAIISSGNEQFF,TGTGCCAGCAGCGCGGCAAGGGCGATCATCTCCAGCGGCAATGAGCAGTTCTTC,TRBV7-8,-,-,18,TRBJ2-1
CASSLERGSPRYTF,TGTGCCAGCAGCTTAGAACGGGGTTCCCCACGCTACACCTTC,TRBV13,once,-,14,TRBJ1-2
CASSETTGSNQPQHF,TGTGCCAGCAGTGAAACGACAGGGAGCAATCAGCCCCAGCATTTT,TRBV2,-,TRBD1,15,TRBJ1-5
CAWSQTGRYGYTF,TGTGCCTGGAGTCAGACAGGGAGATATGGCTACACCTTC,TRBV30,-,TRBD1,13,TRBJ1-2
CASSLRQGSLGAFF,TGTGCCAGCAGCTTAAGGCAGGGTTCCTTGGGAGCTTTCTTT,TRBV7-8,-,-,14,TRBJ1-1
CASSLDRGPRSTEAFF,TGTGCCAGCAGCTTAGACAGGGGGCCTAGATCCACTGAAGCTTTCTTT,TRBV7-2,-,TRBD1,16,TRBJ1-1
CASRTGGPNQPQHF,TGTGCCAGCAGGACAGGGGGCCCTAATCAGCCCCAGCATTTT,TRBV28,-,TRBD1,14,TRBJ1-5
CASSRAGGANQPQHF,TGTGCCAGCAGTCGGGCTGGAGGGGCTAATCAGCCCCAGCATTTT,TRBV27,-,-,15,TRBJ1-5
CASSQVQGMETQYF,TGTGCCAGCAGCCAAGTGCAGGGAATGGAGACCCAGTACTTC,TRBV3-1/TRBV3-2,-,-,14,TRBJ2-5
CASSISQGNPGNTIYF,TGTGCCAGTAGTATCTCGCAGGGGAACCCTGGAAACACCATATATTTT,TRBV19,-,-,16,TRBJ1-3
CASSQSGLAGGHDTQYF,TGTGCCAGCAGCCAATCCGGCCTAGCGGGGGGGCATGATACGCAGTATTTT,TRBV3-1/TRBV3-2,-,TRBD2,17,TRBJ2-3
CASSLVGLSNSYNEQFF,TGTGCCAGCAGCTTGGTAGGACTTTCCAACTCCTACAATGAGCAGTTCTTC,TRBV5-6,-,-,17,TRBJ2-1
CASSTQTGLNGYTF,TGCGCCAGCAGCACCCAGACAGGGTTAAATGGCTACACCTTC,TRBV5-1,-,TRBD1,14,TRBJ1-2
CASSNGQGGEKLFF,TGTGCCAGCAGCAACGGACAGGGTGGCGAAAAACTGTTTTTT,TRBV7-8,-,TRBD1,14,TRBJ1-4
CASSPGGNTEAFF,TGTGCCAGCAGCCCGGGGGGGAACACTGAAGCTTTCTTT,TRBV7-3,few,-,13,TRBJ1-1
CASSLLGGGAKLANYGYTF,TGTGCCAGCAGCCTCTTGGGGGGGGGCGCAAAATTGGCTAACTATGGCTACACCTTC,TRBV14,-,-,19,TRBJ1-2
CASSVALGGASTEAFF,TGTGCCAGCAGCGTAGCTCTTGGGGGGGCGAGCACTGAAGCTTTCTTT,TRBV9,-,-,16,TRBJ1-1
CASSVIGGSGYYNEQFF,TGTGCCAGCAGCGTAATAGGTGGTAGCGGCTACTACAATGAGCAGTTCTTC,TRBV9,-,-,17,TRBJ2-1
CASSQQGIGYTF,TGTGCCAGCAGTCAGCAGGGGATCGGCTACACCTTC,TRBV9,once,-,12,TRBJ1-2
CASSQVFPDYGYTF,TGTGCCAGCAGCCAAGTGTTCCCAGACTATGGCTACACCTTC,TRBV3-1/TRBV3-2,few,-,14,TRBJ1-2